The T cell receptor beta chain under discussion was sequenced for a study of technical replicates of blood from a few donors. J gave up 8 bases and V 8 bases, and 12 bases lay outside the gene matches. Germline V gene lookup returns CDR1 LNHDA and CDR2 SQIVND (reference sequence). The CDR3 is made up of 14 amino acids. Only in-frame clones appear in the TCRdb table, and some are missing; sequencing was by immunoSEQ multiplex PCR. The sample consists of approximately 87,000 clones, more than 90% of them appearing once. The TCR was taken from a human donor in good health. Some clones in this sample may be carry-over from other donors' samples. Sequencing used T cells isolated from PBMCs. The J gene is TRBJ2-1, the V gene TRBV19; 7 nucleotides match TRBD2. CDR3 DNA: TGTGCCAGTGCTAGCCGCGGGAGTGGCGATGAGCAGTTCTTC. It specifies CASASRGSGDEQFF.